These 14 T cell receptor beta chains came from one sample sequenced in a study of T-cell memory formation after mild COVID-19. MiXCR, applied by TCRdb to the 5' RACE reads, yields one record per CDR3 protein. Among 360,000 or so distinct CDR3 sequences listed, approximately 29% were seen once. Sequenced input: PBMCs or a T cell subset sorted from them (not recorded which). These receptors were taken from an adult woman who had mild COVID-19 (a few samples of this study predate the infection). Cell type and time point are not known.

The chain joins TRBV7-9 to TRBJ2-2; no definite D call. CDR1 SEHNR and CDR2 FQNEAQ come from the germline V gene (reference sequence). There are 15 residues in the CDR3. V was shortened by 5 bases and J by 4 bases, with 14 bases between the two germline ends. For the CDR3, the DNA is TGTGCCAGCAGCCAAAATAAAGCAGCCACCGGGGAGCTGTTTTTT. Translating it yields CASSQNKAATGELFF.

This clonotype came up a few times. The chain joins TRBV20-1 to TRBJ2-7; possibly TRBD1 for D (6 bases). The length of the CDR3 is 14 residues. Germline assignment: CDR1 DFQATT and CDR2 SNEGSKA (reference sequence). Trimming left V 3 bases short and J 4 bases short, with 16 bases between. The CDR3 sequence is CSASRPQTGYEQYF. The CDR3 coding sequence is TGCAGTGCTAGTCGCCCTCAAACAGGGTACGAGCAGTACTTC.

This clonotype was seen a few times. The chain couples TRBV12-3 or TRBV12-4 to TRBJ1-2, with D uncertain. The CDR3 sequence is 11 residues long. The V and J ends lost 4 bases and 7 bases respectively, with 7 bases between them. CDR3 coding DNA: TGTGCCAGCAGTTCCATATCTGGCTACACCTTC. Amino acid sequence: CASSSISGYTF.

The gene calls are TRBV6-5 and TRBJ2-4; TRBD1 agrees at 9 bases. This CDR3 has 16 residues. V trimming: 5 bases; J trimming: 1 base; junction bases outside the gene matches: 6. CDR1 and CDR2 (germline): MNHEY, SVGAGI. In DNA, the CDR3 is TGTGCCAGCAGTAAATGGGACAGGGCGGCCAAAAACATTCAGTACTTC. Translation: CASSKWDRAAKNIQYF.

This clonotype was detected many times. The gene calls are TRBV12-3 or TRBV12-4 and TRBJ2-3, with 8 bases aligning to TRBD2. The CDR3 covers 16 residues. Trimming took 2 bases from V and 1 from J; bases not matched to a gene: 5. The CDR3 DNA reads TGTGCCAGCAGTTTAAGTAAGACTAGCGGCACAGATACGCAGTATTTT. The encoded protein is CASSLSKTSGTDTQYF.

This clonotype was counted between two and nine times. The rearrangement links TRBV5-5 to TRBJ2-2; D is possibly TRBD1 (5 bases). This CDR3 comprises 12 residues. CDR1 and CDR2 from the germline V gene are SGHKS and YYEKEE (reference sequence). V dropped 7 bases and J dropped 6 bases, with 10 bases sitting between them. The CDR3 coding sequence is TGTGCCAGCCTCAGGGTTCCCGGGGAGCTGTTTTTT. Translation gives CASLRVPGELFF.

This clonotype was found a few times. This chain joins TRBV3-1 and TRBJ1-1, with TRBD1 as a possible D gene (6 bases). Per germline, CDR1 LGHDT and CDR2 YNNKEL (reference sequence). Trimming removed 8 bases at V and 6 bases at J, with 16 bases between. This CDR3 is built from 13 residues. The CDR3 DNA reads as TGTGCCAGCTCGGGGGCAGGCAGCTCTGAAGCTTTCTTT. It specifies CASSGAGSSEAFF.

The sample holds one count of this clonotype. The CDR3 reads CASSLLGWETEAFF. In DNA form, the CDR3 reads TGTGCCAGCAGCTTGTTAGGGTGGGAGACTGAAGCTTTCTTT. The V call is TRBV5-5, the J call TRBJ1-1; D gene ambiguous. The germline V and J ends were trimmed by 1 base and 5 bases, with 12 bases remaining between them. The CDR3 runs 14 residues. Per the germline V gene, CDR1 is SGHKS and CDR2 is YYEKEE (reference sequence).

This clonotype was found a few times. V usage is TRBV11-3 and J usage is TRBJ2-7; unclear D gene. The CDR3 is made up of 11 amino acids. V dropped 8 bases and J dropped 6 bases, with 11 bases sitting between them. Germline V lookup: CDR1 SGHNT, CDR2 YENEEA. In DNA, the CDR3 is TGTGCCAGCGGGCTTCTCGGCGAGCAGTACTTC. This codes for CASGLLGEQYF.

The chain uses TRBV3-1 and TRBJ2-7, with 12 bases fitting TRBD2. V lost 0 bases, J lost 0 bases, and 9 bases stayed unmatched. The CDR3 sequence is 19 residues long. Germline V gene lookup returns CDR1 LGHDT and CDR2 YNNKEL (reference sequence). The CDR3 sequence: CASSQDPGTSGWSSYEQYF. Written as DNA, the CDR3 is TGTGCCAGCAGCCAAGATCCCGGGACTAGCGGGTGGAGCTCCTACGAGCAGTACTTC.

This clonotype was picked up a small number of times. The J gene is TRBJ2-3, the V gene TRBV7-6, with 8 bases identical to TRBD2. The germline CDR1 and CDR2 sequences are SGHVS and FNYEAQ. The CDR3 runs to 15 residues. Trimming removed 1 base from V and 5 bases from J; junction bases left unmatched: 5. CDR3 in amino acids: CASSLVGTREDTQYF. The DNA for the CDR3 is TGTGCCAGCAGCTTAGTAGGGACTAGAGAAGATACGCAGTATTTT.

In this sample, this clonotype turned up a few times. The chain recombines TRBV4-3 with TRBJ2-1, with a possible D match to TRBD1 (5 bases). The CDR3 runs to 15 residues. Germline V gives CDR1 LGHNA, CDR2 YSLEER. The V end lost 0 bases, the J end lost 4 bases, and 10 bases lay between the germline ends. The CDR3 loop reads CASSQEDTGYNEQFF. The DNA of the CDR3 is TGCGCCAGCAGCCAAGAGGACACAGGATACAATGAGCAGTTCTTC.

The chain links TRBV10-3 to TRBJ1-1; D not resolved. Germline V gene data show CDR1 as ENHRY and CDR2 as SYGVKD. V lost 3 bases, J lost 1 base, and 12 bases lay in between. This CDR3 comprises 15 residues. In DNA, the CDR3 is TGTGCCATCAGTGACGTTGAGGGAGAGAACACTGAAGCTTTCTTT. It codes for CAISDVEGENTEAFF.

J is TRBJ1-5 and V is TRBV6-2 or TRBV6-3; D is possibly TRBD1 (6 bases). Germline V CDR1 and CDR2: MNHEY, SVGEGT. Trimming removed 8 bases from V and 2 bases from J, with 16 bases in between. The CDR3 consists of 15 residues. CDR3 residues: CASAGGHLGNQPQHF. The CDR3 DNA is TGTGCCAGCGCCGGGGGACATCTCGGCAATCAGCCCCAGCATTTT.